Listed below are T cell receptor beta chains from one sample, sequenced in a study of identical twins. Each CDR3 protein gets one entry after TCRdb re-called the 5' RACE reads with MiXCR. This table has fewer than 250,000 distinct CDR3 sequences, around 6.8% appearing once. The same sample was also studied in work on yellow fever vaccine responses in identical twins.

The specimen was memory (CD45RO+) T cells sorted from blood. The receptors originated from a woman aged 18-29 years in good health. Both conserved end residues are part of each CDR3. A D gene is named only where the DNA matches it firmly. Size is omitted from some rows. Given values are once, few, many or a class for expanded clones.

j_call v_call d_call clone_size cdr3_nt cdr3_aa
TRBJ2-6 TRBV28 TRBD1 few TGTGCCAGCAGCCCCACAGGGGCTGGGGCCAACGTCCTGACTTTC CASSPTGAGANVLTF
TRBJ1-5 TRBV29-1 . few TGCAGCGTTCAGGGAGCTCTGGGTCAGCCCCAGCTTTTT CSVQGALGQPQLF
TRBJ2-5 TRBV28 . . TGTGCCAGCAGTTCACAGGGAAGGGTGACAGAGACCCAGTACTTC CASSSQGRVTETQYF
TRBJ2-7 TRBV5-1 TRBD1 few TGCGCCAGCAGTACCCCCGGGACAGGGGTTCACGAGCAGTACTTC CASSTPGTGVHEQYF
TRBJ2-7 TRBV11-2 . . TGTGCCAGCAGCTTATTAGGGGTGCCTCTGTCCTACGAGCAGTACTTC CASSLLGVPLSYEQYF
TRBJ2-1 TRBV7-9 . many TGTGCCAGCAGCCCCGGATCTCGTAATGAGCAGTTCTTC CASSPGSRNEQFF
TRBJ2-2 TRBV6-1 TRBD2 many TGTGCCAGCAGTGCCCTCGGGGGGGGCGGGGAGCTGTTTTTT CASSALGGGGELFF
TRBJ2-3 TRBV12-3/TRBV12-4 . few TGTGCCAGCATCCGAGTCGGGGGCACAGATACGCAGTATTTT CASIRVGGTDTQYF
TRBJ2-1 TRBV3-1 TRBD2 few TGTGCCAGCAGCCAAGGGGGCGAACAGACTAGCGGGAGTGGTAACAATGAGCAGTTCTTC CASSQGGEQTSGSGNNEQFF
TRBJ2-1 TRBV27 TRBD2 . TGTGCCAGCAGTTTGGCCGGGACTAGCGACTACAATGAGCAGTTCTTC CASSLAGTSDYNEQFF
TRBJ1-5 TRBV19 . few TGTGCCAGTAGTATAGATAGTTTCCAGGCGGGCAATCAGCCCCAGCATTTT CASSIDSFQAGNQPQHF
TRBJ2-1 TRBV29-1 TRBD1 many TGCAGCGCCACGACAGGGCCTAATGAGCAGTTCTTC CSATTGPNEQFF
TRBJ2-3 TRBV3-1 . few TGTGCCAGCAGCCTATCCTGGGATACCACAGATACGCAGTATTTT CASSLSWDTTDTQYF
TRBJ1-1 TRBV28 . few TGTGCCAGCAGTTTGGGCCACACTGAAGCTTTCTTT CASSLGHTEAFF
TRBJ2-7 TRBV14 . few TGTGCCAGCAGCCAGGGTCCTCTCGAGCAGTACTTC CASSQGPLEQYF
TRBJ2-1 TRBV3-1 TRBD2 few TGTGCCAGCAGCCAAGCGGGGCGCGGGGGGAGGGGATACAATGAGCAGTTCTTC CASSQAGRGGRGYNEQFF
TRBJ1-4 TRBV25-1 . many TGTGCCAGCAGTGGATTACAGAGGGCTAATGAAAAACTGTTTTTT CASSGLQRANEKLFF
TRBJ2-3 TRBV3-1 . many TGTGCCAGCAGCCTGGTCTGGGCCACAGATACGCAGTATTTT CASSLVWATDTQYF
TRBJ2-1 TRBV29-1 . many TGCAGCTCAACCCTCGGGGGAATGTTCGGGTACAATGAGCAGTTCTTC CSSTLGGMFGYNEQFF